Presented here are 12 T cell receptor beta chains from one specimen sequenced in a study of OX40 agonist ivuxolimab in advanced cancers. The library was produced with the immunoSEQ multiplex PCR assay. TCRdb mirrors the immuneACCESS table, restricted to in-frame sequences. Some clones are absent from its copies; in checked studies, under half trace to an unresolved V gene, and the reason for the others is unknown. Within this sample are over 50,000 clones, with about four fifths of them counted one time only. The biggest ten clones account for roughly 4.4% of the sample. Material: CD4+ or CD8+ T cells sorted from blood, obtained in a trial of the OX40 agonist ivuxolimab. These receptors were taken from an adult with an advanced solid tumor such as melanoma, head and neck, liver or kidney cancer.

This clone was seen just once. The V call is TRBV15, the J call TRBJ1-1; D is perhaps TRBD1 (6 bases). CDR1 and CDR2 from the germline V gene are LNHNV and YYDKDF (reference sequence). V was pared by 8 bases and J by 1 base, with 14 bases between. The CDR3 covers 14 residues. The CDR3 DNA reads TGTGCCACCGGAAAGGGGGGAGGGAACACTGAAGCTTTCTTT. It yields the protein CATGKGGGNTEAFF.

V is TRBV6-6 and J is TRBJ1-5; D call uncertain. CDR3 length: 14 amino acids. Germline CDR1 MNHNY, CDR2 SVGAGI (reference sequence). The ends were cut back, 0 bases at V and 4 bases at J, with 7 bases in the middle. The CDR3 protein is CASSYSTGNQPQHF. DNA of the CDR3: TGTGCCAGCAGTTACTCGACGGGTAATCAGCCCCAGCATTTT.

This chain connects TRBV15 to TRBJ1-5; the D is unclear. Deletions cut 6 bases from V and 4 bases from J, with 13 bases between. The CDR3 runs to 14 residues. CDR1 is LNHNV, CDR2 YYDKDF, per germline (reference sequence). The CDR3 is CATRSLRLNQPQHF. CDR3 sequence (DNA): TGTGCCACCAGATCCCTCAGGCTAAATCAGCCCCAGCATTTT.

This chain connects TRBV2 to TRBJ1-4; perhaps TRBD1 as D (5 bases). CDR1 SNHLY and CDR2 FYNNEI come from the germline V gene. With 7 bases removed from V and 7 bases from J, the gap between germline ends came to 16 bases. The CDR3 has 14 amino acids. CDR3 DNA: TGTGCCAGCAAGCAAGACAGTCGGGTTGAAAAACTGTTTTTT. Its translation is CASKQDSRVEKLFF.

The gene calls are TRBV6-1 and TRBJ2-7; D possibly corresponds to TRBD2 (6 bases). CDR1 MNHNS and CDR2 SASEGT come from the germline V gene. V was cut by 2 bases and J by 4 bases, with 15 bases left in between. The CDR3 runs 15 residues. Here the CDR3 DNA reads TGTGCCAGCAGTGAAAGGACACCTGGGAGGTACGAGCAGTACTTC. It yields the protein CASSERTPGRYEQYF.

The chain uses TRBV28 and TRBJ1-1; 10 positions agree with TRBD1. CDR3 length equals 16 residues. The V gene's germline CDR1 is MDHEN and CDR2 SYDVKM. V gave up 2 bases and J gave up 6 bases; unmatched junction bases: 9. The CDR3 DNA is TGTGCCAGCAGTTTAGTCCCGGGACAGGGGACCCCTGAAGCTTTCTTT. This encodes CASSLVPGQGTPEAFF.

As regards this clone: The DNA is omitted, as the CDR3 cannot be located on it reliably, and the CDR3 follows TCRdb's listing. The chain uses TRBV10-2 and TRBJ2-7. Germline V gene sequence: CDR1 WSHSY, CDR2 SAAADI. Counting both end residues, the CDR3 totals 14 amino acids. This chain's CDR3 is CASILGDNSYEQYF.

The chain employs TRBV19 and TRBJ1-5; possibly TRBD1 for D (5 bases). This CDR3 spans 14 amino acids. V was cut by 7 bases and J by 8 bases, with 18 bases left in between. Germline CDR1 is LNHDA and CDR2 is SQIVND (reference sequence). Here the CDR3 reads CASMPSRGWEPQHF. CDR3 coding DNA: TGTGCCAGTATGCCGTCGAGGGGCTGGGAGCCCCAGCATTTT.

This chain links TRBV11-2 with TRBJ1-1, with a tentative D call TRBD1 (6 bases). The germline V gene has CDR1 SGHAT and CDR2 FQNNGV. The CDR3 contains 13 residues. Trimming left V 3 bases short and J 4 bases short, with 9 bases between. CDR3 amino acids: CASSFQGGTEAFF. The CDR3 bases are TGTGCCAGCAGCTTTCAAGGGGGCACTGAAGCTTTCTTT.

The rearrangement joins TRBV9 to TRBJ2-1; 10 positions agree with TRBD1. This CDR3 contains 16 residues. The germline V gene encodes CDR1 SGDLS and CDR2 YYNGEE. Losses at the gene ends were 3 bases for V and 3 bases for J; bases not matched to a gene: 6. CDR3 amino acids: CASSERQGASYNEQFF. The CDR3 DNA reads TGTGCCAGCAGCGAACGACAGGGGGCAAGCTACAATGAGCAGTTCTTC.

The chain employs TRBV9 and TRBJ2-6; D might be TRBD1 or TRBD2, each matching 5 bases. The length of the CDR3 is 18 residues. Trimming pared 2 bases from V and 5 bases from J, leaving 20 bases between. Germline-derived CDR1 and CDR2 are SGDLS and YYNGEE. CDR3 in DNA: TGTGCCAGCAGCGTGCACCCTGGGACGACCACTCGGGCCAACGTCCTGACTTTC. It specifies CASSVHPGTTTRANVLTF.

The CDR3 nucleotides read TGTGCCAGCAGTACTAGCGGGGGGCGGGAGACCCAGTACTTC. Translated, it gives CASSTSGGRETQYF. The genes are TRBV5-4 and TRBJ2-5, with 12 bases aligning to TRBD2. Germline CDR1 is SGHNT and CDR2 is YYREEE (reference sequence). Trimming cost V 5 bases and J 5 bases; bases outside gene matches: 4. This CDR3 comprises 14 residues.